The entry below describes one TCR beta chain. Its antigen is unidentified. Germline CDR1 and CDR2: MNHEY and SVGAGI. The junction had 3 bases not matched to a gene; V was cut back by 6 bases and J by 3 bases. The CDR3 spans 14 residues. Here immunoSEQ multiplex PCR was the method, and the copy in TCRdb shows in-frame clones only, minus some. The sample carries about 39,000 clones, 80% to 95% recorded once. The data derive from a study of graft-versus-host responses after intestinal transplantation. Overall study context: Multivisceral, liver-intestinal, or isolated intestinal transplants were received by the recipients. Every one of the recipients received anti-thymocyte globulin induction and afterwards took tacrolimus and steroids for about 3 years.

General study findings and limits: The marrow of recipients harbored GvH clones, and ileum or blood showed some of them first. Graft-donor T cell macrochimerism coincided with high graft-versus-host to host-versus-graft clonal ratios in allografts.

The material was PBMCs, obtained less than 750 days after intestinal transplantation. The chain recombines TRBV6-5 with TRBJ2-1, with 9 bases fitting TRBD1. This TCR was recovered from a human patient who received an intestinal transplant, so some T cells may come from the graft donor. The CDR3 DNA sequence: TGTGCCAGCAGACTGGACAGGGGCTACAATGAGCAGTTCTTC. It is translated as CASRLDRGYNEQFF.